These 14 T cell receptor beta chains were all obtained from the same sample, sequenced in a study of identical twins. Each CDR3 protein gets one entry after TCRdb re-called the 5' RACE reads with MiXCR. The data contain roughly 540,000 distinct CDR3 sequences, roughly a fifth of them seen just once; the ten biggest clones take up around 1%. The same sample was also studied in work on T cells expressing NK-cell markers.

The sample consisted of CD4+ T cells sorted from blood. These receptors all stem from a woman younger than 35 in good health.

The gene calls are TRBV6-1 and TRBJ2-5; D possibly corresponds to TRBD2 (6 bases). The V gene lost 7 bases and the J gene lost 1 base, with 13 bases spanning the gap. In germline, CDR1 is MNHNS, CDR2 SASEGT. CDR3 size: 14 residues. The CDR3 here is CASTAGTGQETQYF. CDR3 sequence (DNA): TGTGCCAGCACCGCCGGGACTGGCCAAGAGACCCAGTACTTC.

The chain employs TRBV6-2 or TRBV6-3 and TRBJ2-2; the D gene is possibly TRBD1 (6 bases). Per the germline V gene, CDR1 is MNHEY and CDR2 is SVGEGT. V was trimmed by 0 bases and J by 5 bases, leaving 19 bases between them. This CDR3 is built from 18 residues. The CDR3 DNA reads TGTGCCAGCAGTTACTCGATGGCGACCCCGAGGGGGACCGGGGAGCTGTTTTTT. It yields the protein CASSYSMATPRGTGELFF.

This clonotype has more than one count but fewer than ten. This sequence joins TRBV24-1 and TRBJ2-7, with TRBD1 matching 8 bases. The CDR3 contains 14 residues. With 5 bases clipped from V and 4 bases from J, the junction kept 6 bases outside the gene matches. The germline CDR1 and CDR2 sequences are KGHDR and SFDVKD. CDR3: CATSAGQGTYEQYF. In nucleotides, the CDR3 is TGTGCCACCAGTGCTGGACAGGGAACTTACGAGCAGTACTTC.

This clonotype was detected a few times. This chain connects TRBV29-1 to TRBJ1-1, with unresolved D. The CDR3 runs 12 residues. Trimming cost V 7 bases and J 7 bases, with 16 bases left between them. Per germline, CDR1 SQVTM and CDR2 ANQGSEA. Here the CDR3 reads CSAQVGGGEAFF. CDR3 DNA: TGCAGCGCCCAAGTAGGAGGAGGTGAAGCTTTCTTT.

This clonotype was seen more than once but under ten times. Written as DNA, the CDR3 is TGTGCCAGCAGGCGGGACAGCACCAATGAGCAGTTCTTC. Amino acids: CASRRDSTNEQFF. The rearrangement uses TRBV6-6 and TRBJ2-1; D possibly corresponds to TRBD1 (7 bases). This CDR3 has 13 residues. Per germline, CDR1 MNHNY and CDR2 SVGAGI (reference sequence). V was pared by 6 bases and J by 6 bases, with 12 bases between.

This rearrangement joins TRBV20-1 to TRBJ2-3, with D possibly being TRBD1 or TRBD2 (5 bases each). The CDR3 extends over 14 amino acids. Germline CDR1 is DFQATT and CDR2 is SNEGSKA (reference sequence). V gave up 8 bases and J gave up 3 bases, with 18 bases separating them. The CDR3 is CSTKGTPITDTQYF. For the CDR3, the DNA is TGCAGTACTAAAGGGACGCCGATTACAGATACGCAGTATTTT.

This clonotype was counted at least ten times. The V gene is TRBV10-1, the J gene TRBJ2-2; 8 nucleotides agree with TRBD1. Trimming took 8 bases from V and 2 from J; bases not matched to a gene: 4. CDR3 size: 14 residues. The germline V gene has CDR1 WNHNN and CDR2 SYGVQD (reference sequence). The CDR3 sequence is CASGGQANTGELFF. CDR3 DNA: TGCGCCAGCGGGGGACAGGCTAACACCGGGGAGCTGTTTTTT.

Here the CDR3 DNA reads TGTGCCAGCAGCTTGGGGGCTAGCGGGGATTTCAATGAGCAGTTCTTC. Translation: CASSLGASGDFNEQFF. The chain uses TRBV5-5 and TRBJ2-1, with 9 bases aligning to TRBD2. The CDR3 is made up of 16 amino acids. Looked up from germline, CDR1 is SGHKS and CDR2 is YYEKEE (reference sequence). The V segment lost 0 bases and the J segment 6 bases; nucleotides outside the gene matches: 7.

The rearrangement uses TRBV6-5 and TRBJ2-5, with D possibly called TRBD1 or TRBD2 (6 bases each). Trimming took off 2 bases at V and 6 bases at J, with 16 bases between the two ends. CDR1 and CDR2 (germline): MNHEY, SVGAGI. The CDR3 sequence is 15 residues long. The CDR3 here is CASSYGWGAVKTQYF. In DNA, the CDR3 is TGTGCCAGCAGTTACGGATGGGGGGCTGTAAAGACCCAGTACTTC.

This chain uses TRBV18 with TRBJ2-1; 8 nucleotides line up with TRBD1. The CDR3 has 14 residues. Germline-derived CDR1 and CDR2 are KGHSH and LQKENI. The V and J ends lost 3 bases and 9 bases, in that order; junction bases with no gene match: 7. CDR3 region: CASSPGTGPGEQFF. CDR3 DNA sequence: TGTGCCAGCTCACCCGGGACAGGCCCTGGTGAGCAGTTCTTC.

This clonotype was seen a handful of times. The chain joins TRBV7-2 to TRBJ2-5; TRBD1 is a possible D gene (6 bases). V lost 2 bases, J lost 1 base, and 11 bases lay in between. This CDR3 spans 15 amino acids. Germline assignment: CDR1 SGHTA and CDR2 FQGNSA. In DNA form, the CDR3 reads TGTGCCAGCAGCTTATTAGGACAGCCCCAAGAGACCCAGTACTTC. It specifies CASSLLGQPQETQYF.

V is TRBV6-1 and J is TRBJ2-1, with 10 bases that match TRBD2. There are 15 residues in the CDR3. J gave up 6 bases and V 7 bases, and 9 bases lay outside the gene matches. Germline V CDR1 and CDR2: MNHNS, SASEGT. CDR3 sequence reads: CASTRGSGGSNEQFF. CDR3 nucleotide sequence: TGTGCCAGCACCAGGGGTAGCGGGGGGTCCAATGAGCAGTTCTTC.

In its sample, this clonotype was seen a few times. The gene calls are TRBV2 and TRBJ1-5; D possibly corresponds to TRBD1 (6 bases). The germline gives CDR1 SNHLY, CDR2 FYNNEI. This CDR3 has 16 residues. V lost 8 bases to trimming and J lost 2 bases, with 19 bases between them. The CDR3 nucleotides are TGTGCCAGCTGCCGGGACACCTCTGGGGGCAATCAGCCCCAGCATTTT. Translated, it gives CASCRDTSGGNQPQHF.

This clonotype showed up many times. The genes are TRBV12-3 or TRBV12-4 and TRBJ1-1; D gene uncertain. The CDR3 is 12 residues long. V lost 7 bases, J lost 6 bases, and 12 bases lay in between. The CDR3 coding sequence is TGTGCCAGCAATGAGAACGTGGCTGAAGCTTTCTTT. It specifies CASNENVAEAFF.